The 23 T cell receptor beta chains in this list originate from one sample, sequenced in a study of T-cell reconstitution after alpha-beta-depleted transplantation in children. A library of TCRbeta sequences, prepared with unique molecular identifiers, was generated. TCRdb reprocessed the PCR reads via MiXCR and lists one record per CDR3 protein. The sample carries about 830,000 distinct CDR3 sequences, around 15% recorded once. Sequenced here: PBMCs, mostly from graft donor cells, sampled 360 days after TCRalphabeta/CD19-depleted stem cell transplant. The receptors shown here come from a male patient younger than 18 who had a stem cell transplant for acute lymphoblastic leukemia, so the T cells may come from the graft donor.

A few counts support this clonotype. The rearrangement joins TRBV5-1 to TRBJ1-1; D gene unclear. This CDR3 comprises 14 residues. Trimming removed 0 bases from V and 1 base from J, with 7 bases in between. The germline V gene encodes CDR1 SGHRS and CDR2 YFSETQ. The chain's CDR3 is CASSLGAQNTEAFF. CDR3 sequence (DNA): TGCGCCAGCAGCTTGGGGGCCCAGAACACTGAAGCTTTCTTT.

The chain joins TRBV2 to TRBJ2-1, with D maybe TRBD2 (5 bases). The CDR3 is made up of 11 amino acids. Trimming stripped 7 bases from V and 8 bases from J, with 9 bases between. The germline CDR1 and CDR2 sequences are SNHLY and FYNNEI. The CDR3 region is CASTASYEQFF. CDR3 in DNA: TGTGCCAGCACCGCTAGCTATGAGCAGTTCTTC.

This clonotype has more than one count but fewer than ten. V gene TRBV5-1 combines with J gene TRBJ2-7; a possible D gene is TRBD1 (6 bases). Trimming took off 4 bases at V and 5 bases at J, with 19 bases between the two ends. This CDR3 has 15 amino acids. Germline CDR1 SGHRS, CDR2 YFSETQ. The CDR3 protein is CASSLSPGTPNEQYF. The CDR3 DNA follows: TGCGCCAGCAGCCTCTCTCCCGGGACACCGAACGAGCAGTACTTC.

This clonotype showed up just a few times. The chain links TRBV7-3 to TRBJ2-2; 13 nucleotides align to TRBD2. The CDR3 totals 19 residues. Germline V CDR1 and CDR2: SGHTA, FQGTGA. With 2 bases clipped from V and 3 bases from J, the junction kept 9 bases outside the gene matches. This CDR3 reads CASSLLGLAGVLDTGELFF. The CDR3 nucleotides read TGTGCCAGCAGCTTACTTGGACTAGCGGGAGTACTCGACACCGGGGAGCTGTTTTTT.

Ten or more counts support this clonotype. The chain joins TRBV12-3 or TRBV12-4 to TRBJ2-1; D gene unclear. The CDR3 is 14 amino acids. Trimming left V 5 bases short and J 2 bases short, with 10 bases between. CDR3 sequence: CASSMTSAYNEQFF. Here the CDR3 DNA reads TGTGCCAGCAGTATGACCTCGGCCTACAATGAGCAGTTCTTC.

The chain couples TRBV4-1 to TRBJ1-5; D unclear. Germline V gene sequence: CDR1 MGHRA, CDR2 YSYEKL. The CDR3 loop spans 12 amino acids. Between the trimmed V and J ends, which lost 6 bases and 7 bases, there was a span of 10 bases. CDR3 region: CASSAAGQPQHF. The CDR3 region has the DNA TGCGCCAGCAGTGCGGCGGGGCAGCCCCAGCATTTT.

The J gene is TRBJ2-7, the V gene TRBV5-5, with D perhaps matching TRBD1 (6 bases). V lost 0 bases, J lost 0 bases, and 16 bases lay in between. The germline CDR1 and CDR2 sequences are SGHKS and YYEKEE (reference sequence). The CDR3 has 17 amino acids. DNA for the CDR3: TGTGCCAGCAGCTTGGCATGGACAGACCCTCACTCCTACGAGCAGTACTTC. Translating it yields CASSLAWTDPHSYEQYF.

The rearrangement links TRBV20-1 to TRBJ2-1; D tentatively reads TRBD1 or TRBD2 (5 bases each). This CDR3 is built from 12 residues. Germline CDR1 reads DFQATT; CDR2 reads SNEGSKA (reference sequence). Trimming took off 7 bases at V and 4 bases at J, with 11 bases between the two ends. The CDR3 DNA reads TGCAGTGTCCCTGGGACGTACAATGAGCAGTTCTTC. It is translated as CSVPGTYNEQFF.

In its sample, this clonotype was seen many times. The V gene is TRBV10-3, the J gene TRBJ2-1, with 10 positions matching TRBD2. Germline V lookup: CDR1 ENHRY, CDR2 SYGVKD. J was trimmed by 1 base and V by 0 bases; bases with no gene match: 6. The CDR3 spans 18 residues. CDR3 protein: CAISESGLAGVSYNEQFF. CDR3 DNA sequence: TGTGCCATCAGTGAGTCAGGGCTAGCGGGAGTTTCCTACAATGAGCAGTTCTTC.

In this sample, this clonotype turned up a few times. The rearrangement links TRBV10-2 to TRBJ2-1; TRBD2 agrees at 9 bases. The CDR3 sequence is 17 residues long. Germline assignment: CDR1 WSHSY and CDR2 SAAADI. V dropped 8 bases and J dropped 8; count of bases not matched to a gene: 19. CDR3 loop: CASDNPYGAGGPHEQFF. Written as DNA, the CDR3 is TGCGCCAGCGACAACCCTTATGGGGCGGGAGGGCCACATGAGCAGTTCTTC.

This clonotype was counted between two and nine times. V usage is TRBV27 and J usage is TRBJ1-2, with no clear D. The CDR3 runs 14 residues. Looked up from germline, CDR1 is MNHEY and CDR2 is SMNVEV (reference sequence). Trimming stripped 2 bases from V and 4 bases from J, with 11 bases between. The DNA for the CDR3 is TGTGCCAGCAGTTTAGGAGCATCGGGCTATGGCTACACCTTC. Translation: CASSLGASGYGYTF.

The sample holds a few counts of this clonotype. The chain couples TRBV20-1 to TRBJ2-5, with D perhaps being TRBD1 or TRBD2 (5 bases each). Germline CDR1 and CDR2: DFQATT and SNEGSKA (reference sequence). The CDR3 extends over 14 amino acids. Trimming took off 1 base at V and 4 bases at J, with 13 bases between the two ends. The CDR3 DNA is TGCAGTGCTAGAGTAAGCCCAGGGAGAGAGACCCAGTACTTC. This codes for CSARVSPGRETQYF.

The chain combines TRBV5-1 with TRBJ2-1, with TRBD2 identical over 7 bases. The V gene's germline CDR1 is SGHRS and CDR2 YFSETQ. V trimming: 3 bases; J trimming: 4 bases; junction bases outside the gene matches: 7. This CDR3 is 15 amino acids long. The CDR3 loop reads CASSYSGTDYNEQFF. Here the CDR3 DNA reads TGCGCCAGCAGCTACAGCGGGACGGATTACAATGAGCAGTTCTTC.

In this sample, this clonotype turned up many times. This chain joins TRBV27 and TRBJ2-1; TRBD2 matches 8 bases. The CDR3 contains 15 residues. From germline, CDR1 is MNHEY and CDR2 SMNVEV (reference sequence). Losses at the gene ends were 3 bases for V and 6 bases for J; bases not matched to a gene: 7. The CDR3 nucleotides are TGTGCCAGCAGTTTTAGGCGGGGGGTCCCCAATGAGCAGTTCTTC. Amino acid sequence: CASSFRRGVPNEQFF.

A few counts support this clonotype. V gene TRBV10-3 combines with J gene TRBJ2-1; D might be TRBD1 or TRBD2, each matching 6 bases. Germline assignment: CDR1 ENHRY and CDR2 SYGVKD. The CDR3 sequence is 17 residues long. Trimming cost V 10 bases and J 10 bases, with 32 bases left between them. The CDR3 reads CATARRTVPRAGQEQFF. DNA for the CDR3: TGTGCCACCGCCCGCCGGACAGTCCCCCGGGCGGGACAAGAGCAGTTCTTC.

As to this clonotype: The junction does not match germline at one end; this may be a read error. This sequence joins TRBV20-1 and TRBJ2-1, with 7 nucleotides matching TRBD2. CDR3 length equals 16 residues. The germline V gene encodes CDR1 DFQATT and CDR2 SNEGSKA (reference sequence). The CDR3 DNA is TGCTGTGCTAGGGATCCAGCGGGGCTCGCCTACAATGAGCAGTTCTTC. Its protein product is CCARDPAGLAYNEQFF.

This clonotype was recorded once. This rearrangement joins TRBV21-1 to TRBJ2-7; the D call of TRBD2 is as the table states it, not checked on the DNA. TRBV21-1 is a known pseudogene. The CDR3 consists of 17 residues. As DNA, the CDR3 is TGTGCCAGCAGCAAAAGGGGACTAGCGGGAGATGGATGCGAGCAGTACTTC. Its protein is CASSKRGLAGDGCEQYF.

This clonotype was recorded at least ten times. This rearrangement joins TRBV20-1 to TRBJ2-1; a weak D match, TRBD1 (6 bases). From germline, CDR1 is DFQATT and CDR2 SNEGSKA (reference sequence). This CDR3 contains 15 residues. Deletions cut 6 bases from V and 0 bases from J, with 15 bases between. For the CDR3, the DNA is TGCAGTGCCAGGGGCGGGCGAAGCTCCTACAATGAGCAGTTCTTC. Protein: CSARGGRSSYNEQFF.

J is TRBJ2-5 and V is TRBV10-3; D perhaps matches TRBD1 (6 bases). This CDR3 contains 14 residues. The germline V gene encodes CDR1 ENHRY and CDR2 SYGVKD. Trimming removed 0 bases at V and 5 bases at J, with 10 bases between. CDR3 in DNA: TGTGCCATCAGTGAGTCAGCCAGGGGTGAGACCCAGTACTTC. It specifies CAISESARGETQYF.

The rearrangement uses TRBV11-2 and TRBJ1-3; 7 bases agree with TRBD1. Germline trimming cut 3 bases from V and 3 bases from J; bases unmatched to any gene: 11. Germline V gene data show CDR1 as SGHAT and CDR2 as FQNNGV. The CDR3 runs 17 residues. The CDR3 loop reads CASSFYNRGFGGNTIYF. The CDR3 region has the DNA TGTGCCAGCAGCTTCTACAACAGGGGATTTGGTGGAAACACCATATATTTT.

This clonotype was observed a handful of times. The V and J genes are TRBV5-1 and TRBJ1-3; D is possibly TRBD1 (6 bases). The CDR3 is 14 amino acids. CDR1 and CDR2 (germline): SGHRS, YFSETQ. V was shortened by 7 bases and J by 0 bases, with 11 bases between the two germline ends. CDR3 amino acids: CASHKGGSGNTIYF. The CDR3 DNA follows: TGCGCCAGCCACAAAGGGGGCTCTGGAAACACCATATATTTT.

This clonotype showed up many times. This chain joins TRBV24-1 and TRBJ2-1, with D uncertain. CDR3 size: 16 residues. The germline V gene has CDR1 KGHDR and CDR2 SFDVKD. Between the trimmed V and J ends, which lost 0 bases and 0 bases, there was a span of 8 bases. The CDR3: CATSDLPQVSYNEQFF. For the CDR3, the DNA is TGTGCCACCAGTGATTTGCCGCAGGTCTCCTACAATGAGCAGTTCTTC.

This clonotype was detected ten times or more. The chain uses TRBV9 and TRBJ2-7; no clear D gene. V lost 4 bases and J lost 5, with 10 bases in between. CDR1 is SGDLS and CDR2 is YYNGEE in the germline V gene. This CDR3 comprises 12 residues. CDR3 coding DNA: TGTGCCAGCAGCTCTTGGGAAGACGAGCAGTACTTC. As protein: CASSSWEDEQYF.